These 30 T cell receptor beta chains originate from one sample sequenced in a study of blood T cell repertoires in COVID-19. Profiling relied on immunoSEQ multiplex PCR, and the TCRdb table lists in-frame clones only, not all of them. Of 60,000 to 90,000 clones in the sample, 84% are singletons; the top ten hold roughly 4%. The source material was peripheral blood. These receptors came from a man over 45 with acute or convalescent COVID-19.

The chain employs TRBV15 and TRBJ2-1; the match to TRBD1 covers 7 bases. With V trimmed by 0 bases and J by 3 bases, 8 bases remained unmatched. The CDR3 has 17 residues. Germline V gene lookup returns CDR1 LNHNV and CDR2 YYDKDF (reference sequence). CDR3 DNA: TGTGCCACCAGCAGAGATTGGGGCGACAGGGACTACAATGAGCAGTTCTTC. Its translation: CATSRDWGDRDYNEQFF.

The chain recombines TRBV5-1 with TRBJ2-1; D perhaps matches TRBD2 (7 bases). V was cut by 3 bases and J by 7 bases, with 20 bases left in between. The CDR3 contains 16 residues. Germline V gene lookup returns CDR1 SGHRS and CDR2 YFSETQ. The CDR3 is CASSSGATSLGNEQFF. The CDR3 DNA reads as TGCGCCAGCAGCTCGGGGGCGACTAGCTTGGGGAATGAGCAGTTCTTC.

The chain recombines TRBV29-1 with TRBJ1-4; 8 bases fit TRBD1. Per the germline V gene, CDR1 is SQVTM and CDR2 is ANQGSEA. The junction had 8 bases not matched to a gene; V was cut back by 6 bases and J by 8 bases. The CDR3 has 13 residues. CDR3 nucleotide sequence: TGCAGCGTCGCGACAGGGGCGTGGGAAAAACTGTTTTTT. Residues: CSVATGAWEKLFF. The full variable domain, with the rest looked up from reference TRBV29-1 and TRBJ1-4, is SAVISQKPSRDICQRGTSLTIQCQVDSQVTMMFWYRQQPGQSLTLIATANQGSEATYESGFVIDKFPISRPNLTFSTLTVSNMSPEDSSIYLCSVATGAWEKLFFGSGTQLSVL.

The count of this clone is one. The V gene is TRBV3-1 (or the pseudogene TRBV3-2), the J gene TRBJ1-3, with 8 bases lining up with TRBD1. Trimming removed 2 bases from V and 3 bases from J; junction bases left unmatched: 3. CDR3 length: 15 residues. Germline assignment: CDR1 LGHDT and CDR2 YNNKEL (reference sequence). The CDR3 sequence: CASSQLDRGGNTIYF. CDR3 DNA: TGTGCCAGCAGCCAATTAGACAGGGGTGGAAACACCATATATTTT.

The chain employs TRBV19 and TRBJ1-3; 9 positions agree with TRBD1. V lost 6 bases to trimming and J lost 4 bases; unmatched junction nucleotides: 4. Germline V gene lookup returns CDR1 LNHDA and CDR2 SQIVND (reference sequence). The CDR3 extends over 14 amino acids. The CDR3 here is CASRTGGYGNTIYF. CDR3 coding DNA: TGTGCCAGTAGAACAGGGGGCTACGGAAACACCATATATTTT.

The rearrangement joins TRBV9 to TRBJ1-1; 11 nucleotides match TRBD1. The CDR3 is 15 amino acids. The germline gives CDR1 SGDLS, CDR2 YYNGEE. The V gene end was trimmed by 4 bases and the J gene end by 10 bases; junction bases not matched to a gene: 12. In DNA form, the CDR3 reads TGTGCCAGCAGCCCCTTGGGGACAGGGGGAAGTAGAGCTTTCTTT. This codes for CASSPLGTGGSRAFF.

The rearrangement joins TRBV12-3 or TRBV12-4 to TRBJ1-4; TRBD1 matches 8 bases. The ends lost 6 bases at V and 7 bases at J; junction bases unmatched: 4. The CDR3 runs to 13 residues. DNA for the CDR3: TGTGCCAGCAGGACAGGGGCTGGTGAAAAACTGTTTTTT. Encoded protein: CASRTGAGEKLFF.

J is TRBJ2-1 and V is TRBV19; D gene unclear. Germline CDR1 is LNHDA and CDR2 is SQIVND (reference sequence). The CDR3 length is 12 residues. V gave up 6 bases and J gave up 6 bases, with 9 bases separating them. The CDR3 DNA follows: TGTGCCAGTAGGAACCAGGTCAATGAGCAGTTCTTC. The encoded protein is CASRNQVNEQFF.

The rearrangement uses TRBV5-1 and TRBJ2-7, with TRBD2 matching 11 bases. J lost 2 bases, V lost 3 bases, and 4 bases had no gene match. This CDR3 contains 15 residues. CDR1 is SGHRS, CDR2 YFSETQ, per germline. The CDR3 DNA reads TGCGCCAGCAGCTCCCGACTAGCGGGGACCTACGAGCAGTACTTC. Protein: CASSSRLAGTYEQYF.

This rearrangement joins TRBV28 to TRBJ2-5; D is perhaps TRBD2 (6 bases). This CDR3 spans 14 amino acids. Trimming took 4 bases from V and 7 from J, leaving 16 bases between them. Germline V lookup: CDR1 MDHEN, CDR2 SYDVKM. The CDR3 region is CASSSDGPRGTQYF. The CDR3 DNA reads TGTGCCAGCAGTTCGGACGGGCCGCGGGGGACCCAGTACTTC.

This clone was counted between two and nine times. The chain is built from TRBV28 and TRBJ1-5; D is perhaps TRBD1 (5 bases). This CDR3 comprises 17 residues. V lost 2 bases and J 6 bases, leaving 20 bases between the germline ends. Germline CDR1 and CDR2: MDHEN and SYDVKM. Here the CDR3 reads CASSLTRGLAKGQPQHF. For the CDR3, the DNA is TGTGCCAGCAGTTTAACTAGGGGTCTAGCGAAAGGTCAGCCCCAGCATTTT.

The rearrangement joins TRBV15 to TRBJ2-7; D possibly corresponds to TRBD2 (7 bases). Germline assignment: CDR1 LNHNV and CDR2 YYDKDF (reference sequence). Trimming took off 3 bases at V and 2 bases at J, with 17 bases between the two ends. The length of the CDR3 is 16 residues. The CDR3 nucleotides read TGTGCCACCAGCAGCCCCGCTGGGAGGGGGGCCTACGAGCAGTACTTC. Encoded protein: CATSSPAGRGAYEQYF.

The chain couples TRBV5-1 to TRBJ2-3, with D perhaps matching TRBD2 (5 bases). Germline CDR1 and CDR2: SGHRS and YFSETQ. Trimming pared 0 bases from V and 2 bases from J, leaving 19 bases between. This CDR3 contains 18 residues. CDR3 coding DNA: TGCGCCAGCAGCTTGGGTCCCTCCCAGCGGACCTCCACAGATACGCAGTATTTT. Protein: CASSLGPSQRTSTDTQYF.

The chain combines TRBV11-3 with TRBJ2-7; 9 bases match TRBD1. V dropped 8 bases and J dropped 5; count of bases not matched to a gene: 1. Looked up from germline, CDR1 is SGHNT and CDR2 is YENEEA. There are 11 residues in the CDR3. The CDR3 is CASGDRDEQYF. For the CDR3, the DNA is TGTGCCAGCGGGGACAGGGACGAGCAGTACTTC.

The V call is TRBV7-8, the J call TRBJ1-1; perhaps TRBD1 as D (6 bases). Germline CDR1 is SGHVS and CDR2 is FQNEAQ. The CDR3 has 14 residues. The V end lost 5 bases, the J end lost 0 bases, and 10 bases lay between the germline ends. CDR3 nucleotide sequence: TGTGCCAGCAGCCCACAGGGTATGAACACTGAAGCTTTCTTT. Amino acids: CASSPQGMNTEAFF.

This sequence joins TRBV7-2 and TRBJ1-2; TRBD1 aligns across 8 bases. Trimming removed 5 bases from V and 2 bases from J; junction bases left unmatched: 10. Germline V gene sequence: CDR1 SGHTA, CDR2 FQGNSA. There are 16 residues in the CDR3. The CDR3 DNA sequence: TGTGCCAGCAGCCCCATAGGACAGGGAGCCAACTATGGCTACACCTTC. Translation: CASSPIGQGANYGYTF.

CDR3 in DNA: TGTGCCAGCAGAACTGGACAGGACCTCACCGGGGAGCTGTTTTTT. Translated: CASRTGQDLTGELFF. The rearrangement links TRBV6-6 to TRBJ2-2; 7 positions agree with TRBD1. After removal of 6 bases from V and 4 bases from J, the junction contained 8 bases not matched to a gene. The length of the CDR3 is 15 residues. Germline V gene sequence: CDR1 MNHNY, CDR2 SVGAGI (reference sequence).

The rearrangement uses TRBV5-1 and TRBJ1-6; D is perhaps TRBD1 (5 bases). Germline CDR1 reads SGHRS; CDR2 reads YFSETQ. This CDR3 comprises 16 residues. V lost 4 bases and J lost 3, with 14 bases in between. The CDR3 region has the DNA TGCGCCAGCAGCCCACGGGGGGGTGGCTATAATTCACCCCTCCACTTT. It is translated as CASSPRGGGYNSPLHF.

This clone was seen once. This chain connects TRBV6-5 to TRBJ1-6; tentatively, D is TRBD1 (6 bases). The CDR3 runs 12 residues. V was trimmed by 2 bases and J by 13 bases, leaving 9 bases between them. Germline V gives CDR1 MNHEY, CDR2 SVGAGI. The CDR3 DNA follows: TGTGCCAGCAGTTACCCCGACAGGCCCCTCCACTTT. Translation: CASSYPDRPLHF.

This CDR3 reads CASSQDTGAGELFF. DNA for the CDR3: TGCGCCAGCAGCCAAGATACGGGGGCCGGGGAGCTGTTTTTT. The chain uses TRBV4-3 and TRBJ2-2, with D maybe TRBD2 (6 bases). Germline V gene lookup returns CDR1 LGHNA and CDR2 YSLEER. The V end was cut by 0 bases, the J end by 6 bases, with 8 bases between. This CDR3 has 14 amino acids.

This sequence joins TRBV6-5 and TRBJ2-5, with TRBD1 matching 10 bases. CDR3 length: 16 amino acids. Germline CDR1 is MNHEY and CDR2 is SVGAGI. Trimming at V came to 4 bases and at J to 8 bases, leaving 13 bases not matched to a gene. The CDR3 region has the DNA TGTGCCAGCAGTTTCGGACAGGGGGACGTGTTGAGTACCCAGTACTTC. Translation gives CASSFGQGDVLSTQYF.

The chain carries TRBV27 and TRBJ1-5, with 7 bases aligning to TRBD1. This CDR3 spans 15 amino acids. Germline assignment: CDR1 MNHEY and CDR2 SMNVEV (reference sequence). V lost 1 base, J lost 6 bases, and 6 bases stayed unmatched. The CDR3 loop is CASSLYASGGQPQHF. The CDR3 nucleotides read TGTGCCAGCAGTTTATATGCGTCAGGGGGTCAGCCCCAGCATTTT.

V is TRBV5-1 and J is TRBJ1-6, with TRBD1 matching 8 bases. V shed 0 bases, J shed 7 bases, and the junction held 6 bases outside the gene matches. Germline CDR1 SGHRS, CDR2 YFSETQ. CDR3 length equals 16 residues. The CDR3, as DNA: TGCGCCAGCAGCTTGGCCTTAGGACAGGGAAATTCACCCCTCCACTTT. Amino acids: CASSLALGQGNSPLHF. Filled out from reference TRBV5-1 and TRBJ1-6, the complete variable domain reads KAGVTQTPRYLIKTRGQQVTLSCSPISGHRSVSWYQQTPGQGLQFLFEYFSETQRNKGNFPGRFSGRQFSNSRSEMNVSTLELGDSALYLCASSLALGQGNSPLHFGNGTRLTVT.

This clone was counted a single time. CDR3 sequence reads: CAWSPWSAGETQYF. The CDR3 bases are TGTGCCTGGAGCCCGTGGTCAGCGGGAGAGACCCAGTACTTC. The chain links TRBV30 to TRBJ2-5, with D possibly matching TRBD2 (6 bases). Trimming removed 3 bases from V and 4 bases from J, with 15 bases in between. The germline CDR1 and CDR2 sequences are GTSNPN and SVGIG (reference sequence). The CDR3 has 14 residues.

This clone was recorded once. The rearrangement uses TRBV7-3 and TRBJ2-1; 9 nucleotides align to TRBD2. The trim removed 2 bases at V and 7 bases at J, leaving 6 bases unmatched. Germline V gene sequence: CDR1 SGHTA, CDR2 FQGTGA. The CDR3 sequence is 15 residues long. The CDR3 is CASSLGLAGTNEQFF. The DNA of the CDR3 is TGTGCCAGCAGCTTAGGGCTAGCGGGGACTAATGAGCAGTTCTTC.

The chain couples TRBV19 to TRBJ2-1; D is perhaps TRBD1 (7 bases). The CDR3 is 14 residues long. Germline V gene data show CDR1 as LNHDA and CDR2 as SQIVND (reference sequence). V lost 7 bases to trimming and J lost 2 bases, with 12 bases between them. Written as DNA, the CDR3 is TGTGCCAGTATAGGAGGGGGCCCCTACAATGAGCAGTTCTTC. Translated: CASIGGGPYNEQFF.

The chain recombines TRBV6-1 with TRBJ1-2; perhaps TRBD1 as D (6 bases). The CDR3 totals 17 residues. Germline V CDR1 and CDR2: MNHNS, SASEGT. V was clipped by 2 bases and J by 4 bases, with 20 bases between them. CDR3 sequence reads: CASSENQGGRFAYGYTF. The CDR3 DNA follows: TGTGCCAGCAGTGAAAATCAAGGGGGACGATTCGCCTATGGCTACACCTTC.

This clone was detected only a few times. A junction end diverges from the germline sequence, so it may reflect a read error. The chain joins TRBV6-5 to TRBJ2-7; 7 bases agree with TRBD2. The CDR3 extends over 16 amino acids. Germline assignment: CDR1 MNHEY and CDR2 SVGAGI. In DNA form, the CDR3 reads TGTGCCAGCAGTAACTCCGGGACTATCGTCTCCTACGAGCAGTACTTC. It yields the protein CASSNSGTIVSYEQYF.

The rearrangement joins TRBV7-2 to TRBJ2-5; perhaps TRBD1 as D (5 bases). The V end was cut by 6 bases, the J end by 1 base, with 15 bases between. The CDR3 spans 15 residues. Germline V gene sequence: CDR1 SGHTA, CDR2 FQGNSA. The CDR3 spells CASRSGHLIQETQYF. Written as DNA, the CDR3 is TGTGCCAGCAGATCCGGACACCTAATCCAAGAGACCCAGTACTTC.

The V gene is TRBV7-2, the J gene TRBJ2-3, with D possibly matching TRBD2 (6 bases). Deletions cut 2 bases from V and 5 bases from J, with 14 bases between. The CDR3 extends over 15 amino acids. Germline CDR1 is SGHTA and CDR2 is FQGNSA. This chain's CDR3 is CASSLRASVVDTQYF. As DNA, the CDR3 is TGTGCCAGCAGCTTAAGGGCTAGCGTGGTAGATACGCAGTATTTT. Combining the CDR3 with reference TRBV7-2 and TRBJ2-3 gives the whole variable domain GAGVSQSPSNKVTEKGKDVELRCDPISGHTALYWYRQSLGQGLEFLIYFQGNSAPDKSGLPSDRFSAERTGGSVSTLTIQRTQQEDSAVYLCASSLRASVVDTQYFGPGTRLTVL.